This is a list of T cell receptor beta chains from one sample in a study of blood T cell repertoires in COVID-19. The method was immunoSEQ multiplex PCR; TCRdb's version includes in-frame clones alone and lacks a portion of them. The sample contains approximately 230,000 clones, under 85% of which appear only once. Specimen: peripheral blood. The source of these receptors is a woman in her 40s with active or convalescent COVID-19. Each CDR3 is given with its conserved first and last residue. Fields, in order: D gene, V gene, clone size, J gene, CDR3 protein, CDR3 DNA. D genes are given only for firm matches. Size is omitted from some rows. Given values are once, few, many or a class for expanded clones.

TRBD1	TRBV6-4	.	TRBJ1-6	CASSDLRTGQGARNSPLHF	TGTGCCAGCAGTGATCTTCGGACTGGACAGGGGGCGAGGAATTCACCCCTCCACTTT
.	TRBV30	.	TRBJ1-2	CAWSRGEGPGYTF	TGTGCCTGGAGTCGCGGGGAGGGCCCTGGCTACACCTTC
TRBD1	TRBV5-1	once	TRBJ1-2	CASSLEDRSLYTF	TGCGCCAGCAGCTTGGAGGACAGGAGCCTCTACACCTTC
TRBD1	TRBV30	.	TRBJ2-3	CAWSGTGAQYF	TGTGCCTGGAGTGGAACAGGGGCGCAGTATTTT
.	TRBV4-2	.	TRBJ2-3	CASSQDRGGGTDTQYF	TGTGCCAGCAGCCAAGACCGGGGAGGCGGCACAGATACGCAGTATTTT
.	TRBV3-1/TRBV3-2	.	TRBJ2-7	CASSRGEPSGEQYF	TGTGCCAGCAGCCGGGGGGAGCCCTCGGGCGAGCAGTACTTC
TRBD1	TRBV7-9	.	TRBJ2-5	CASSPQTGYKPQETQYF	TGTGCCAGCAGCCCTCAGACAGGGTACAAGCCCCAAGAGACCCAGTACTTC
.	TRBV18	.	TRBJ2-1	CASSPAGSNEQFF	TGTGCCAGCTCACCCGCAGGATCGAATGAGCAGTTCTTC
.	TRBV6-5	.	TRBJ1-1	CASSYRNRVAPEAFF	TGTGCCAGCAGTTACCGGAACAGGGTTGCCCCTGAAGCTTTCTTT
TRBD2	TRBV6-4	few	TRBJ2-1	CASSSSGGGTHEQFF	TGTGCCAGCAGTTCTAGCGGGGGGGGCACTCATGAGCAGTTCTTC
.	TRBV27	.	TRBJ1-1	CASSPRQGHTEAFF	TGTGCCAGCAGTCCCCGGCAGGGTCACACTGAAGCTTTCTTT
.	TRBV19	.	TRBJ1-5	CASSIGGGSGNQPQHF	TGTGCCAGTAGTATAGGTGGGGGCTCTGGCAATCAGCCCCAGCATTTT
.	TRBV29-1	.	TRBJ1-4	CSVEGGRELFF	TGCAGCGTTGAAGGAGGGAGGGAACTGTTTTTT
.	TRBV21-1	.	TRBJ2-5	CASSREQGNETQYF	TGTGCCAGCAGCAGAGAACAGGGGAACGAGACCCAGTACTTC
.	TRBV27	once	TRBJ2-3	CASSLRRGLSSTDTQYF	TGTGCCAGCAGTTTAAGGAGGGGGCTATCGAGCACAGATACGCAGTATTTT
TRBD1	TRBV19	few	TRBJ2-6	CASQGGTGISGANVLTF	TGTGCCAGTCAGGGGGGGACAGGGATCTCTGGGGCCAACGTCCTGACTTTC
TRBD1	TRBV5-1	.	TRBJ1-6	CASSLEGARNSPLHF	TGCGCCAGCAGCTTGGAGGGGGCGCGGAATTCACCCCTCCACTTT
.	TRBV7-2	.	TRBJ2-5	CASRQPGHLTETQYF	TGTGCCAGTCGCCAACCGGGACACCTGACGGAGACCCAGTACTTC
TRBD1	TRBV28	.	TRBJ1-3	CASSPRMTGRISGNTIYF	TGTGCCAGCAGTCCGAGAATGACAGGGAGGATCTCTGGAAACACCATATATTTT
.	TRBV6-5	.	TRBJ1-1	CASRPRGMGTEAFF	TGTGCCAGCAGACCCAGGGGTATGGGAACTGAAGCTTTCTTT
.	TRBV28	few	TRBJ2-3	CASSPPSQLTDTQYF	TGTGCCAGCAGCCCCCCTAGTCAACTCACAGATACGCAGTATTTT
TRBD1	TRBV9	.	TRBJ2-3	CASSARTGTTDTQYF	TGTGCCAGCAGCGCCAGGACAGGGACGACAGATACGCAGTATTTT
TRBD2	TRBV7-2	.	TRBJ2-1	CASSWGGGGWEQFF	TGTGCCAGCAGCTGGGGAGGCGGGGGATGGGAGCAGTTCTTC
.	TRBV11-2	.	TRBJ1-1	CASSSHRLNTEAFF	TGTGCCAGCAGTTCCCACAGGCTGAACACTGAAGCTTTCTTT
.	TRBV16	.	TRBJ1-1	CASSPYQGTEAFF	TGTGCCAGCAGCCCTTACCAGGGCACTGAAGCTTTCTTT
.	TRBV5-4	.	TRBJ1-5	CASSLGGASDQPQHF	TGTGCCAGCAGCTTGGGAGGCGCCTCGGATCAGCCCCAGCATTTT
TRBD2	TRBV6-2/TRBV6-3	.	TRBJ2-1	CASSSLAGNEQFF	TGTGCCAGCAGTTCCCTAGCGGGCAATGAGCAGTTCTTC
.	TRBV6-1	.	TRBJ2-7	CASSEGHSYEQYF	TGTGCCAGCAGTGAAGGACACTCCTACGAGCAGTACTTC
.	TRBV9	.	TRBJ1-5	CASSVGNTEYQPQHF	TGTGCCAGCAGCGTAGGAAATACGGAGTATCAGCCCCAGCATTTT
.	TRBV9	.	TRBJ1-1	CASSPRAGFMNTEAFF	TGTGCCAGCAGCCCAAGGGCGGGCTTTATGAACACTGAAGCTTTCTTT
TRBD1	TRBV18	.	TRBJ1-1	CASSLEPLNGQVHTEAFF	TGTGCCAGCTCATTAGAGCCCTTAAACGGACAGGTCCACACTGAAGCTTTCTTT
.	TRBV14	many	TRBJ1-2	CASSQVPGKDYGYTF	TGTGCCAGCAGCCAAGTCCCGGGGAAGGACTATGGCTACACCTTC
.	TRBV5-4	.	TRBJ1-4	CASSLGGEANEKLFF	TGTGCCAGCAGCTTGGGGGGGGAGGCTAATGAAAAACTGTTTTTT
.	TRBV28	.	TRBJ2-2	CASSLLRGTGELFF	TGTGCCAGCAGTTTATTACGGGGCACCGGGGAGCTGTTTTTT
TRBD1	TRBV14	.	TRBJ2-7	CASSPRDRLYEQYF	TGTGCCAGCAGCCCCCGGGACAGGCTCTACGAGCAGTACTTC
TRBD1	TRBV12-5	.	TRBJ2-1	CASGQDRGPMGEQFF	TGTGCTAGTGGTCAAGACAGGGGGCCTATGGGTGAGCAGTTCTTC
TRBD1	TRBV2	.	TRBJ1-2	CASVQGTGTSYGYTF	TGTGCCAGCGTCCAAGGGACAGGGACGTCCTATGGCTACACCTTC
.	TRBV30	.	TRBJ1-1	CAWRTGMNTEAFF	TGTGCCTGGAGAACAGGGATGAACACTGAAGCTTTCTTT
.	TRBV9	.	TRBJ1-1	CASSVSGVNTEAFF	TGTGCCAGCAGCGTTTCGGGGGTGAACACTGAAGCTTTCTTT